The 22 T cell receptor beta chains listed next were all sequenced from one sample in a study of blood T cell repertoires in COVID-19. Produced via immunoSEQ multiplex PCR; TCRdb's table is partial and in-frame only. The sample records 70,000 to 75,000 clones, about 80% being singletons. Sequenced sample: peripheral blood. These receptors all stem from a man aged 60 to 75 with active or convalescent COVID-19.

This clone was counted a few times. The V call is TRBV3-1 (or the pseudogene TRBV3-2), the J call TRBJ2-1; D is perhaps TRBD1 (6 bases). The CDR3 is 13 residues long. The germline CDR1 and CDR2 sequences are LGHDT and YNNKEL (reference sequence). V dropped 4 bases and J dropped 4 bases, with 8 bases sitting between them. Here the CDR3 reads CASSPTGYNEQFF. Here the CDR3 DNA reads TGTGCCAGCAGCCCTACAGGGTACAATGAGCAGTTCTTC.

The rearrangement links TRBV2 to TRBJ1-1; 10 nucleotides match TRBD1. Per the germline V gene, CDR1 is SNHLY and CDR2 is FYNNEI. CDR3 size: 14 residues. V trimming: 6 bases; J trimming: 8 bases; junction bases outside the gene matches: 9. The CDR3 sequence is CASSRQGAKGEAFF. For the CDR3, the DNA is TGTGCCAGCAGCAGACAGGGGGCCAAAGGAGAAGCTTTCTTT.

The chain employs TRBV4-1 and TRBJ1-4; tentative D call: TRBD1 (5 bases). V was cut by 3 bases and J by 8 bases, with 13 bases left in between. CDR1 and CDR2 (germline): MGHRA, YSYEKL. The CDR3 sequence is 14 residues long. The CDR3, as DNA: TGCGCCAGCAGCCATCGGGGGGTAGGAGAAAAACTGTTTTTT. Its translation is CASSHRGVGEKLFF.

The chain recombines TRBV2 with TRBJ1-5, with a tentative D call TRBD1 (5 bases). Germline CDR1 is SNHLY and CDR2 is FYNNEI. Trimming took off 1 base at V and 3 bases at J, with 7 bases between the two ends. This CDR3 spans 14 amino acids. The chain's CDR3 is CASSEDRLNQPQHF. CDR3 DNA sequence: TGTGCCAGCAGTGAAGACAGGCTCAATCAGCCCCAGCATTTT.

The chain employs TRBV9 and TRBJ2-1; unclear D gene. V was clipped by 4 bases and J by 1 base, with 18 bases between them. The CDR3 runs to 17 residues. The germline gives CDR1 SGDLS, CDR2 YYNGEE. CDR3 protein: CASSKNAASPSYNEQFF. The DNA for the CDR3 is TGTGCCAGCAGCAAAAACGCCGCGAGCCCTTCCTACAATGAGCAGTTCTTC.

The chain links TRBV27 to TRBJ2-5; a weak D match, TRBD2 (6 bases). Germline loops: CDR1 MNHEY, CDR2 SMNVEV (reference sequence). With 3 bases removed from V and 5 bases from J, the gap between germline ends came to 13 bases. The CDR3 sequence is 14 residues long. The DNA of the CDR3 is TGTGCCAGCAGTTTCCAGCGGGCAGGGGAGACCCAGTACTTC. It specifies CASSFQRAGETQYF.

The J gene is TRBJ1-1, the V gene TRBV9; 9 bases are a match to TRBD1. Unmatched junction bases numbered 13, after V lost 3 bases and J lost 4 bases. The CDR3 has 17 amino acids. Germline V lookup: CDR1 SGDLS, CDR2 YYNGEE. The CDR3 sequence: CASSAGQGYFSTTEAFF. The CDR3, as DNA: TGTGCCAGCAGCGCAGGACAGGGGTATTTTTCCACCACTGAAGCTTTCTTT.

This clone turned up a few times. The rearrangement joins TRBV5-6 to TRBJ2-5; D is possibly TRBD2 (6 bases). CDR1 is SGHDT, CDR2 YYEEEE, per germline. The CDR3 spans 13 residues. The V and J ends lost 4 bases and 4 bases respectively, with 11 bases between them. Here the CDR3 reads CASSPGGGETQYF. Written as DNA, the CDR3 is TGTGCCAGCAGCCCCGGGGGTGGAGAGACCCAGTACTTC.

V usage is TRBV7-3 and J usage is TRBJ2-1, with TRBD1 matching over 9 bases. The germline V gene has CDR1 SGHTA and CDR2 FQGTGA. Trimming cost V 5 bases and J 4 bases; bases outside gene matches: 3. This CDR3 spans 14 amino acids. In nucleotides, the CDR3 is TGTGCCAGCAGCCGGACAGGGGATTACAATGAGCAGTTCTTC. Protein sequence: CASSRTGDYNEQFF.

The V gene is TRBV6-2 or TRBV6-3, the J gene TRBJ1-6; 9 bases align to TRBD1. The CDR3 spans 15 residues. The junction had 6 bases not matched to a gene; V was cut back by 6 bases and J by 6 bases. Germline V CDR1 and CDR2: MNHEY, SVGEGT. CDR3 region: CASSRLTGGNSPLHF. CDR3 bases: TGTGCCAGCAGCCGCCTGACAGGGGGTAATTCACCCCTCCACTTT.

This clone was observed a handful of times. The chain has TRBV9 and TRBJ1-3, with D unclear. The CDR3 is made up of 15 amino acids. CDR1 and CDR2 (germline): SGDLS, YYNGEE. V was cut by 0 bases and J by 0 bases, with 7 bases left in between. CDR3 DNA: TGTGCCAGCAGCGTAGACAGCTTCTCTGGAAACACCATATATTTT. This sequence encodes CASSVDSFSGNTIYF.

This clone was seen only a few times. This chain uses TRBV28 with TRBJ1-4, with 9 bases lining up with TRBD1. CDR3 length equals 14 residues. CDR1 is MDHEN, CDR2 SYDVKM, per germline. J gave up 7 bases and V 5 bases, and 5 bases lay outside the gene matches. The CDR3 bases are TGTGCCAGCAGTACCCCGGGACAGGGTGAAAAACTGTTTTTT. It translates to CASSTPGQGEKLFF.

The V call is TRBV6-1, the J call TRBJ2-5; 10 nucleotides line up with TRBD2. Germline lookup yields CDR1 MNHNS and CDR2 SASEGT. This CDR3 is built from 13 residues. The ends lost 3 bases at V and 5 bases at J; junction bases unmatched: 0. CDR3: CASSETSGETQYF. The CDR3 DNA reads TGTGCCAGCAGTGAGACTAGCGGGGAGACCCAGTACTTC.

The gene calls are TRBV30 and TRBJ2-1, with 11 bases matching TRBD2. The ends lost 5 bases at V and 7 bases at J; junction bases unmatched: 13. The CDR3 is made up of 16 amino acids. Germline values: CDR1 GTSNPN, CDR2 SVGIG (reference sequence). The chain's CDR3 is CAWAPLAGETPNEQFF. DNA of the CDR3: TGTGCCTGGGCCCCACTAGCGGGGGAGACACCAAATGAGCAGTTCTTC. Supplemented by reference TRBV30 and TRBJ2-1, the full variable domain reads SQTIHQWPATLVQPVGSPLSLECTVEGTSNPNLYWYRQAAGRGLQLLFYSVGIGQISSEVPQNLSASRPQDRQFILSSKKLLLSDSGFYLCAWAPLAGETPNEQFFGPGTRLTVL.

This rearrangement joins TRBV9 to TRBJ2-2; D remains unclear. In germline, CDR1 is SGDLS, CDR2 YYNGEE. CDR3 length equals 13 residues. V was trimmed by 0 bases and J by 7 bases, leaving 7 bases between them. The CDR3 DNA follows: TGTGCCAGCAGCGTAGGGGCTCTCGGGGAGCTGTTTTTT. Its translation: CASSVGALGELFF. The full variable domain, in which reference TRBV9 and TRBJ2-2 provide the parts outside the CDR3, is DSGVTQTPKHLITATGQRVTLRCSPRSGDLSVYWYQQSLDQGLQFLIQYYNGEERAKGNILERFSAQQFPDLHSELNLSSLELGDSALYFCASSVGALGELFFGEGSRLTVL.

The genes are TRBV18 and TRBJ2-3, with D maybe TRBD2 (6 bases). Trimming cost V 5 bases and J 4 bases, with 13 bases left between them. The CDR3 totals 14 residues. Germline values: CDR1 KGHSH, CDR2 LQKENI. CDR3 residues: CASSSREYADTQYF. The CDR3 DNA sequence: TGTGCCAGCTCATCCCGGGAGTACGCAGATACGCAGTATTTT.

This clone was seen a few times. This chain's CDR3 is CASSQPPGQGFYEQYF. CDR3 sequence (DNA): TGCGCCAGCAGCCAGCCCCCCGGACAGGGATTCTACGAGCAGTACTTC. The genes are TRBV4-1 and TRBJ2-7; 8 bases agree with TRBD1. CDR3 size: 16 residues. With 3 bases clipped from V and 3 bases from J, the junction kept 10 bases outside the gene matches. The germline CDR1 and CDR2 sequences are MGHRA and YSYEKL.

This clone turned up a few times. The chain uses TRBV7-9 and TRBJ2-5, with 13 bases matching TRBD2. This CDR3 region has 17 residues. The ends lost 5 bases at V and 4 bases at J; junction bases unmatched: 10. The germline gives CDR1 SEHNR, CDR2 FQNEAQ (reference sequence). The CDR3 here is CASSHPGLAGASETQYF. The CDR3 DNA reads as TGTGCCAGCAGCCACCCCGGACTAGCGGGGGCGTCAGAGACCCAGTACTTC.

In its sample, this clone was seen many times. V usage is TRBV14 and J usage is TRBJ1-2, with TRBD1 identical over 7 bases. The CDR3 is 15 amino acids. The germline gives CDR1 SGHDN, CDR2 FVKESK. V was pared by 3 bases and J by 7 bases, with 11 bases of the junction left unmatched. This CDR3 is CASSQLTGHDGGYTF. CDR3 DNA: TGTGCCAGCAGCCAGTTGACAGGGCACGACGGTGGCTACACCTTC.

This clone was seen a few times. The rearrangement uses TRBV20-1 and TRBJ1-4; TRBD1 matches at 9 bases. Losses at the gene ends were 3 bases for V and 8 bases for J; bases not matched to a gene: 7. The CDR3 is 14 amino acids. Germline V gene data show CDR1 as DFQATT and CDR2 as SNEGSKA (reference sequence). CDR3 bases: TGCAGTGCTAGTCGGGACAGGGCTTTCGAAAAACTGTTTTTT. This gives the protein CSASRDRAFEKLFF.

The CDR3 spells CASSIVPSAYEQYF. The CDR3 bases are TGTGCCAGTAGTATAGTTCCGTCCGCCTACGAGCAGTACTTC. The gene calls are TRBV19 and TRBJ2-7; D gene unclear. Germline V CDR1 and CDR2: LNHDA, SQIVND (reference sequence). The CDR3 length is 14 residues. V lost 1 base to trimming and J lost 2 bases, with 9 bases between them.

The chain has TRBV7-3 and TRBJ1-2; D ambiguous. This CDR3 is 14 amino acids long. V was clipped by 5 bases and J by 6 bases, with 16 bases between them. Germline V lookup: CDR1 SGHTA, CDR2 FQGTGA. CDR3 bases: TGTGCCAGCAGCGTTGACCCTAACGGGGATGGCTACACCTTC. It translates to CASSVDPNGDGYTF. The variable domain in full, with the rest retrieved from reference TRBV7-3 and TRBJ1-2, is GAGVSQTPSNKVTEKGKYVELRCDPISGHTALYWYRQSLGQGPEFLIYFQGTGAADDSGLPNDRFFAVRPEGSVSTLKIQRTERGDSAVYLCASSVDPNGDGYTFGSGTRLTVV.